This is a list of T cell receptor beta chains from one sample in a study of Graves' ophthalmopathy and Graves' hyperthyroidism. TCRdb reanalysed the multiplex PCR reads using MiXCR and keeps one entry per CDR3 protein. The sample has 350,000 to 400,000 distinct CDR3 sequences, approximately 15% seen once. Sample: peripheral blood. These receptors were collected from a woman under 30 with stable Graves' hyperthyroidism. Both conserved end residues are part of each CDR3. The D gene is left open where the match is weak. Clone size appears in some rows only: once, few, many, or a class for an expanded clone.

>.|TRBV10-3|many|TRBJ1-6
TGTGCCACCCTGGAGCAGGAATATTCACCCCTCCACTTT
CATLEQEYSPLHF
>TRBD1|TRBV6-2/TRBV6-3|many|TRBJ1-5
TGTGCCAGCAAGATGGGACAGCCTCGGCAGCCCCAGCATTTT
CASKMGQPRQPQHF
>TRBD1|TRBV12-5|many|TRBJ1-2
TGTGCTAGTGGCCCCAACTTAGACAGGGGCGGCTACACCTTC
CASGPNLDRGGYTF
>TRBD1|TRBV29-1|many|TRBJ1-2
TGCAGCTGCCCAGGTGACAGGGATACTTATAACTATGGCTACACCTTC
CSCPGDRDTYNYGYTF
>.|TRBV2|few|TRBJ1-5
TGTGCCAGCAAAGCAGGGTTCGGCAATCAGCCCCAGCATTTT
CASKAGFGNQPQHF
>.|TRBV2|many|TRBJ2-5
TGTGCCAGCAGTGGGGAGACCCAGTACTTC
CASSGETQYF
>.|TRBV19|many|TRBJ1-3
TGTGCCAGTAGCCTAACGTCACGCTCTGGAAACACCATATATTTT
CASSLTSRSGNTIYF
>.|TRBV2|many|TRBJ2-5
TGTGCCAGCAGTGGACGGTACCAAGAGACCCAGTACTTC
CASSGRYQETQYF
>TRBD1|TRBV3-1|many|TRBJ2-5
TGTGCCAGCAGCCAACGTGGGACAGGGCGACAAGAGACCCAGTACTTC
CASSQRGTGRQETQYF
>.|TRBV15|many|TRBJ1-2
TGTGCCACCAGCAGAGATTGGGAACACTACTATGGCTACACCTTC
CATSRDWEHYYGYTF
>.|TRBV7-8|.|TRBJ1-2
TGTGCCAGCAGCCATAAAGGGATCCCTAACTATGGCTACACCTTC
CASSHKGIPNYGYTF
>.|TRBV3-1|.|TRBJ1-5
TGTGCCAGCAGCCACAGCGATAGCAATCAGCCCCAGCATTTT
CASSHSDSNQPQHF
>.|TRBV6-5|many|TRBJ1-5
TGTGCCAGCAGGCCTTACCCGGGGAATCAGCCCCAGCATTTT
CASRPYPGNQPQHF
>TRBD1|TRBV28|many|TRBJ2-2
TGTGCCAGCAGTTTCGTGGGGGGACAGGGGACCGGGGAGCTGTTTTTT
CASSFVGGQGTGELFF
>.|TRBV5-6|many|TRBJ1-1
TGTGCCAGCAGTAATAACAGACTTCGGGGGGAAGCTTTCTTT
CASSNNRLRGEAFF
>TRBD1|TRBV15|.|TRBJ2-6
TGTGCCACCAGCAAGCGACAGGGGATGTTTGGGGCCAACGTCCTGACTTTC
CATSKRQGMFGANVLTF
>TRBD1|TRBV6-1|many|TRBJ2-7
TGTGCCAGCAGCGCCGGGACAGGTTCTCTAGACGAGCAGTACTTC
CASSAGTGSLDEQYF
>.|TRBV9|many|TRBJ2-7
TGTGCCAGCAGCGTAGACTCGGGGCAAGGTGAAGAGCAGTACTTC
CASSVDSGQGEEQYF
>TRBD1|TRBV20-1|many|TRBJ1-1
TGCAGTGCCCCGCAGGGGACAGCCATCTCTGAAGCTTTCTTT
CSAPQGTAISEAFF
>TRBD1|TRBV2|many|TRBJ1-2
TGTGCCAGCAGTCGGACAGGCGATAACTATGGCTACACCTTC
CASSRTGDNYGYTF
>.|TRBV27|many|TRBJ2-2
TGTGCCAGCAGTTTATTGGGGAAAGGGCGCACCGGGGAGCTGTTTTTT
CASSLLGKGRTGELFF
>TRBD1|TRBV20-1|few|TRBJ1-6
TGCAGTGCTACCAGGGGGAATACAAATAATTCACCCCTCCACTTT
CSATRGNTNNSPLHF
>.|TRBV19|many|TRBJ1-2
TGTGCCAGTAGTATCGTCGGGACGGTATCTTATGGCTACACCTTC
CASSIVGTVSYGYTF
>.|TRBV6-1|many|TRBJ1-2
TGTGCCAGCAGACCAACAGGGAAGGGAAATCATGGCTACACCTTC
CASRPTGKGNHGYTF
>.|TRBV12-3/TRBV12-4|many|TRBJ1-2
TGTGCCAGCAATTTAATGGGGCGGAAGGAGGGCTACACCTTC
CASNLMGRKEGYTF
>TRBD1|TRBV7-2|many|TRBJ1-1
TGTGCCAGCAGCATCCGGGACAGCCCGAACACTGAAGCTTTCTTT
CASSIRDSPNTEAFF
>TRBD1|TRBV11-2|many|TRBJ1-1
TGTGCCAGCAGCTTAGATCAAGTAGGGACAGGAACTACTGAAGCTTTCTTT
CASSLDQVGTGTTEAFF
>TRBD1|TRBV6-5|many|TRBJ1-2
TGTGCCAGCAGTTCCCTGACAGGGGTCAATGGCTACACCTTC
CASSSLTGVNGYTF
>TRBD2|TRBV11-1|.|TRBJ2-2
TGTGCCAGCAGCTTAGACGGGACTACCCGGCGGACCGGGGAGCTGTTTTTT
CASSLDGTTRRTGELFF
>TRBD2|TRBV12-3/TRBV12-4|many|TRBJ2-2
TGTGCCAGCAGTGCGTCCGGGACTAGCGGGGTCGGGGAGCTGTTTTTT
CASSASGTSGVGELFF
>.|TRBV7-9|few|TRBJ2-7
TGTGCCAGCAGCTTAGAAAGGTCCTATCCGTACTTC
CASSLERSYPYF
>.|TRBV11-1|.|TRBJ1-5
TGTGCCAGCAGCTTAGGAGCGCAGGCCCCTAATCAGCCCCAGCATTTT
CASSLGAQAPNQPQHF
>.|TRBV6-2/TRBV6-3|.|TRBJ1-2
TGTGCCAGCAGTCGGACAGCCAAAGTTAACTATGGCTACACCTTC
CASSRTAKVNYGYTF
>.|TRBV2|many|TRBJ1-1
TGTGCCAGCAGAGCTAGGGGCGCAGGTATCGAAGCTTTCTTT
CASRARGAGIEAFF
>.|TRBV5-1|many|TRBJ1-2
TGCGCCAGCTCGAAAGGAGATGGCTACACCTTC
CASSKGDGYTF
>.|TRBV5-8|many|TRBJ2-5
TGTGCCAGCAGCTTGGAGGGTCTAGTTGACCAAGAGACCCAGTACTTC
CASSLEGLVDQETQYF
>TRBD1|TRBV19|many|TRBJ1-2
TGTGCCAGTAGTCCACAGGGGGCTGGGAGGTATGGCTACACCTTC
CASSPQGAGRYGYTF
>.|TRBV14|.|TRBJ1-6
TGTGCCAGCAGCCAAGATATAGGGGCCCCTCCCTATAATTCACCCCTCCACTTT
CASSQDIGAPPYNSPLHF
>.|TRBV6-1|.|TRBJ2-5
TGTGCCACCCGGGACCGCCATAAGGGCATGGAGACCCAGTACTTC
CATRDRHKGMETQYF
>.|TRBV5-1|many|TRBJ2-2
TGCGCCAGCAGCTTGGAGGCTGGGTCTGGGGAGCTGTTTTTT
CASSLEAGSGELFF
>TRBD1|TRBV5-1|many|TRBJ2-7
TGCGCCAGCAGCTCCCCCGGGACAGTTCGTATCCAGTACTTC
CASSSPGTVRIQYF
>.|TRBV24-1|many|TRBJ1-3
TGTGCCACCAGTTGGAAGATCGACTCTGGAAACACCATATATTTT
CATSWKIDSGNTIYF
>.|TRBV6-5|many|TRBJ1-1
TGTGCCAGCAGTTCCCTGACATTAAACACTGAAGCTTTCTTT
CASSSLTLNTEAFF
>.|TRBV11-2|many|TRBJ1-1
TGTGCCAGCAGCTTATCCGGCGGGGGGCCGACGAACACTGAAGCTTTCTTT
CASSLSGGGPTNTEAFF
>TRBD1|TRBV12-3/TRBV12-4|.|TRBJ2-7
TGTGCCAGCAGCTTATACGGACAGGGTTCCTCCTACGAGCAGTACTTC
CASSLYGQGSSYEQYF
>.|TRBV19|many|TRBJ1-1
TGTGCCAGTAGCCAAATTAACACTGAAGCTTTCTTT
CASSQINTEAFF
>.|TRBV12-3/TRBV12-4|many|TRBJ1-1
TGTGCCAGCAGTTTGGCTGAACACCTCCGACAAACTCCGAACACTGAAGCTTTCTTT
CASSLAEHLRQTPNTEAFF
>.|TRBV5-1|many|TRBJ2-2
TGCGCCAGCAGTTTGCCGTCGAGGGGGGGAACCGGGGAGCTGTTTTTT
CASSLPSRGGTGELFF
>.|TRBV7-2|many|TRBJ1-3
TGTGCCAGCAGCTTATCACGGAACACCATATATTTT
CASSLSRNTIYF
>TRBD2|TRBV11-1|many|TRBJ2-5
TGTGCCAGCAGCTCAGCGGGGACTAGCGGGGAAGAGACCCAGTACTTC
CASSSAGTSGEETQYF
>TRBD1|TRBV11-2|many|TRBJ1-1
TGTGCCAGCAGCCAGATCTCAGGGGGGAACACTGAAGCTTTCTTT
CASSQISGGNTEAFF
>.|TRBV12-3/TRBV12-4|many|TRBJ2-5
TGTGCCAGCAGTTTAGGCAGGGCTGAGACCCAGTACTTC
CASSLGRAETQYF
>.|TRBV5-4|few|TRBJ1-3
TGTGCCAGCAGCTTTATTTCTCGGGTAAACTCTGGAAACACCATATATTTT
CASSFISRVNSGNTIYF
>TRBD2|TRBV28|many|TRBJ2-4
TGTGCCAGCAGTTTCTCTAGCGGCAAAAACATTCAGTACTTC
CASSFSSGKNIQYF
>.|TRBV18|many|TRBJ1-1
TGTGCCAGCTCACCCCCGGGCGGCAGGGCAAATACTGAAGCTTTCTTT
CASSPPGGRANTEAFF
>TRBD1|TRBV28|many|TRBJ2-4
TGTGCCAGCAGACCCCACCTTCGGACAGGAGGTAGAGCCAAAAACATTCAGTACTTC
CASRPHLRTGGRAKNIQYF
>.|TRBV24-1|.|TRBJ2-7
TGTGCCACCAGTGATAGCGGAACCTACGAGCAGTACTTC
CATSDSGTYEQYF